The TCR beta chain under discussion was sequenced for a study of CD8 T cells in Susac syndrome. In regard to this clonotype: Its antigen is undetermined.

General study results and limits: In its TCR sequencing and HLA analysis, the study acknowledged that the number of individuals was relatively small.

About 0.45 to 1 ug RNA was reverse transcribed with random hexamers. Amplification of TCR beta CDR3 across 54 Vbeta and 13 Jbeta was performed with immunoSEQ multiplex PCR. TCRdb called the immunoSEQ multiplex PCR reads again in MiXCR, with one record for every CDR3 protein. The table lists roughly 170,000 distinct CDR3 sequences, approximately 95% of them singletons, with roughly 0.1% in the top ten. In blood CD8+ and CD4+ T cells, TCR beta underwent sequencing. Isolation of CD8+ and CD4+ T cells was performed negatively, whereas enrichment of TEMRA cells was done by FACS. CDR1 and CDR2 (germline): MDHEN, SYDVKM. The CDR3 runs to 14 residues. The V gene end was trimmed by 5 bases and the J gene end by 5 bases; junction bases not matched to a gene: 0.

The chain employs TRBV28 and TRBJ1-4; 12 bases line up with TRBD1. Sequencing used CD4+ T cells from PBMCs. The TCR originated in a human donor with multiple sclerosis. Here the CDR3 reads CASSGTGGNEKLFF. Written as DNA, the CDR3 is TGTGCCAGCAGTGGGACAGGGGGCAATGAAAAACTGTTTTTT.